This T cell receptor beta chain was identified in a study of T cells in Graves' hyperthyroidism and ophthalmopathy. The wider study: Peripheral blood specimens were obtained at initial diagnosis, prior to any treatment. Study-level findings and limits: The model forecast ophthalmopathy, anticipating it by a median around 6.5 months before onset.

TCR beta CDR3 regions were amplified from RNA. The HTBI primer set drove a first-round RT-PCR of the TCR CDR3. TCRdb re-derived calls from the multiplex PCR reads in MiXCR, one entry per CDR3 protein. The table has about 160,000 distinct CDR3 sequences, about 9.4% seen once; the top ten hold roughly a fifth. In this sample, this clonotype turned up a few times. Its antigen is undetermined. V lost 2 bases, J lost 0 bases, and 14 bases lay in between. The CDR3 is 15 residues long. Germline V gene data show CDR1 as DFQATT and CDR2 as SNEGSKA (reference sequence). The chain links TRBV20-1 to TRBJ2-7; the D is unclear. The source of this sequence is a woman in her late teens or twenties with Graves' hyperthyroidism that later progressed to Graves' ophthalmopathy. What was sequenced was blood. The CDR3 is CSARTVEGHSYEQYF. DNA for the CDR3: TGCAGTGCTAGAACGGTGGAAGGTCACTCCTACGAGCAGTACTTC.